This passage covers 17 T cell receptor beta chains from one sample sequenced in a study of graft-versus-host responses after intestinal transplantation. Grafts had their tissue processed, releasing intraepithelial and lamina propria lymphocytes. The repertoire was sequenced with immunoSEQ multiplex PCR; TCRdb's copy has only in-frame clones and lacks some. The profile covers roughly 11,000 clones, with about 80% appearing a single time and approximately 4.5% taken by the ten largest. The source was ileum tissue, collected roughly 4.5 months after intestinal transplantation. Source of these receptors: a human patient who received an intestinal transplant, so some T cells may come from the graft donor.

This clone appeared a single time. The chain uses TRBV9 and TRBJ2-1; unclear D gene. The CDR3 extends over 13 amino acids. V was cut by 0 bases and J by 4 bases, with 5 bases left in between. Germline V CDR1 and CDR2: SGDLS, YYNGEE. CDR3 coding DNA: TGTGCCAGCAGCGTAGACTTATACAATGAGCAGTTCTTC. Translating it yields CASSVDLYNEQFF.

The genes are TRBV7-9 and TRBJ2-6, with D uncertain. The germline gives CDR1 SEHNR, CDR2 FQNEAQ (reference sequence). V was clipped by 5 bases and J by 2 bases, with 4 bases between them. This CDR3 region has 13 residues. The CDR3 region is CASSPPGANVLTF. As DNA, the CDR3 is TGTGCCAGCAGCCCTCCTGGGGCCAACGTCCTGACTTTC.

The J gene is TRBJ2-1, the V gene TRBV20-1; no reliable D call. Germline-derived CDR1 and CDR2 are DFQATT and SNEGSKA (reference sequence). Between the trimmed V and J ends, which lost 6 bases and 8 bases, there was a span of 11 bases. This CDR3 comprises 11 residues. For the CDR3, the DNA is TGCAGTGCCTATCGTTCGGATGAGCAGTTCTTC. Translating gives CSAYRSDEQFF.

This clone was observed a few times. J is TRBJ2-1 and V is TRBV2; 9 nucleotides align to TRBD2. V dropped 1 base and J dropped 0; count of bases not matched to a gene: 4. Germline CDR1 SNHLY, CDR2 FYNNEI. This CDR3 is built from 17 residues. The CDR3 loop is CASSEGLAESSYNEQFF. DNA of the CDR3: TGTGCCAGCAGTGAAGGACTAGCGGAGAGCTCCTACAATGAGCAGTTCTTC.

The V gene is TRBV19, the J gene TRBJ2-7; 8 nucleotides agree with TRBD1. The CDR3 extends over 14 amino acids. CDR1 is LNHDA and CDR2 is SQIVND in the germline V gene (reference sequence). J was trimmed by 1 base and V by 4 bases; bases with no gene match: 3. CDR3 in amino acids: CASSSGTGSYEQYF. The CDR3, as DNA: TGTGCCAGTAGTAGCGGGACAGGATCCTACGAGCAGTACTTC.

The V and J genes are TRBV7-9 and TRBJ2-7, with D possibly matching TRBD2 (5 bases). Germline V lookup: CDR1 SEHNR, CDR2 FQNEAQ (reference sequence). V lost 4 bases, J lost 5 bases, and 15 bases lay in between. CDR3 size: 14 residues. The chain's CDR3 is CASSSAGEVHEQYF. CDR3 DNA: TGTGCCAGCAGCTCTGCGGGTGAGGTCCACGAGCAGTACTTC. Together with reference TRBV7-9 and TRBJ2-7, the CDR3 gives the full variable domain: DTGVSQNPRHKITKRGQNVTFRCDPISEHNRLYWYRQTLGQGPEFLTYFQNEAQLEKSRLLSDRFSAERPKGSFSTLEIQRTEQGDSAMYLCASSSAGEVHEQYFGPGTRLTVT.

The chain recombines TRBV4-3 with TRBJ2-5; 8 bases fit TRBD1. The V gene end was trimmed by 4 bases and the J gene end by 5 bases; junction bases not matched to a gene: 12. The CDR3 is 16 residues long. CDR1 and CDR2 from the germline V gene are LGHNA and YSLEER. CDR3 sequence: CASSRQGPPKAETQYF. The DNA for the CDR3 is TGCGCCAGCAGCCGACAGGGGCCGCCAAAGGCCGAGACCCAGTACTTC.

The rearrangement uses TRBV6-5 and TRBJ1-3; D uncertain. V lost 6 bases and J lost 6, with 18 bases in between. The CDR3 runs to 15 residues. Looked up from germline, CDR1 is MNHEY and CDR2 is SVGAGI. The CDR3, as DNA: TGTGCCAGCAGGCCCTGGAGTGGTTTTGAAAACACCATATATTTT. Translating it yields CASRPWSGFENTIYF.

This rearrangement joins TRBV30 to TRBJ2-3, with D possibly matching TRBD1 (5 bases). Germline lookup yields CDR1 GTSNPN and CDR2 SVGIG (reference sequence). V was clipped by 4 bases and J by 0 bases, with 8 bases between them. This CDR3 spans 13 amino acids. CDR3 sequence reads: CAWNQGSTDTQYF. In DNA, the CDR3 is TGTGCCTGGAATCAGGGTAGCACAGATACGCAGTATTTT.

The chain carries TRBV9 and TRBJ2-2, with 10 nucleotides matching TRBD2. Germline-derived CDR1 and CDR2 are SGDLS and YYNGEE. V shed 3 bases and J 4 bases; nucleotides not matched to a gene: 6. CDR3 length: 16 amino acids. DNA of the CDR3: TGTGCCAGCAGCGCTCTAGCGGGGGCCCCCACCGGGGAGCTGTTTTTT. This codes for CASSALAGAPTGELFF. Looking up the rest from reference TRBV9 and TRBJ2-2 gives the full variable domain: DSGVTQTPKHLITATGQRVTLRCSPRSGDLSVYWYQQSLDQGLQFLIQYYNGEERAKGNILERFSAQQFPDLHSELNLSSLELGDSALYFCASSALAGAPTGELFFGEGSRLTVL.

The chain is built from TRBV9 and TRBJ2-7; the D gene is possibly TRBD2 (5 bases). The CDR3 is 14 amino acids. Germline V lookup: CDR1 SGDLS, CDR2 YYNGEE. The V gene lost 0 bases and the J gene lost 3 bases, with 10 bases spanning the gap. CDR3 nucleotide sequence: TGTGCCAGCAGCGTAGGAGGGTCGAACTACGAGCAGTACTTC. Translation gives CASSVGGSNYEQYF.

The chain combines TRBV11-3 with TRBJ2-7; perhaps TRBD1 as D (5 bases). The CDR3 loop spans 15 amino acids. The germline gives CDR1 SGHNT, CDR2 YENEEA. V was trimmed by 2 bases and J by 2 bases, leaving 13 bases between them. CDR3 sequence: CASSLTSTDPYEQYF. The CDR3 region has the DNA TGTGCCAGCAGCTTAACCTCGACAGACCCCTACGAGCAGTACTTC.

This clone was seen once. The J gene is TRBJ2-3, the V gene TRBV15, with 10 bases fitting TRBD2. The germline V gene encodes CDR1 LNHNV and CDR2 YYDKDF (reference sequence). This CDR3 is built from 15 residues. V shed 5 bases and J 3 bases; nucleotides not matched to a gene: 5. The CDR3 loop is CATSALAGNTDTQYF. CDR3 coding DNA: TGTGCCACCAGCGCACTAGCGGGGAATACAGATACGCAGTATTTT.

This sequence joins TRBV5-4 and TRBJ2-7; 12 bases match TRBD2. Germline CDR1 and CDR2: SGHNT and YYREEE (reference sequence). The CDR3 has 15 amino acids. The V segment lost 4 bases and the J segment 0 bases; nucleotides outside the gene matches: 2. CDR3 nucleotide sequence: TGTGCCAGCAGCAAGACTAGCGGGAGCTCCTACGAGCAGTACTTC. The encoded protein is CASSKTSGSSYEQYF.

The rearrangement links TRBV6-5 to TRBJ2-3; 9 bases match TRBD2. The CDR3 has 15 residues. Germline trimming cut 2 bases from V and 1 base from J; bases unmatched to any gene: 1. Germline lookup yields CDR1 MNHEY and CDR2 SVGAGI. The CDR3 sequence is CASSYGGGGTDTQYF. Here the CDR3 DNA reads TGTGCCAGCAGTTACGGCGGGGGGGGCACAGATACGCAGTATTTT.

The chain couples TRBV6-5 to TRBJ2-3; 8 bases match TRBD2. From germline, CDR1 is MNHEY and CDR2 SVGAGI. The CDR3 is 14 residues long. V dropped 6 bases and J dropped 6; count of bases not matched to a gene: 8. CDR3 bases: TGTGCCAGCAGGTCAGCGGGGGCTCGGGATACGCAGTATTTT. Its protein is CASRSAGARDTQYF.

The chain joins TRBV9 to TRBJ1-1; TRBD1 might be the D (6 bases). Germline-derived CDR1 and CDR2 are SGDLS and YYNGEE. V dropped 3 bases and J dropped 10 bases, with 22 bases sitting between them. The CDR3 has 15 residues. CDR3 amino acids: CASSADPGAEESAFF. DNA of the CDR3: TGTGCCAGCAGCGCCGACCCAGGGGCCGAAGAGTCAGCTTTCTTT.